This T cell receptor (beta chain) is drawn from a study of OX40 agonist ivuxolimab in advanced cancers. The germline gives CDR1 SGHTA, CDR2 FQGTGA. The V end was cut by 1 base, the J end by 0 bases, with 8 bases between. CDR3 length: 15 amino acids. Sequencing was performed with immunoSEQ multiplex PCR; in TCRdb, only in-frame clones are kept and a portion is missing. The table has around 65,000 clones, over 60% seen once; the top ten hold roughly 2.4%. This sequence joins TRBV7-3 and TRBJ2-3; D perhaps matches TRBD2 (6 bases). This material consisted of CD4+ or CD8+ T cells sorted from blood, taken in a trial of the OX40 agonist ivuxolimab. This TCR derives from an adult with an advanced solid tumor such as melanoma, head and neck, liver or kidney cancer. CDR3 sequence (DNA): TGTGCCAGCAGCTTAAGCGGGATCAGCACAGATACGCAGTATTTT. It yields the protein CASSLSGISTDTQYF.